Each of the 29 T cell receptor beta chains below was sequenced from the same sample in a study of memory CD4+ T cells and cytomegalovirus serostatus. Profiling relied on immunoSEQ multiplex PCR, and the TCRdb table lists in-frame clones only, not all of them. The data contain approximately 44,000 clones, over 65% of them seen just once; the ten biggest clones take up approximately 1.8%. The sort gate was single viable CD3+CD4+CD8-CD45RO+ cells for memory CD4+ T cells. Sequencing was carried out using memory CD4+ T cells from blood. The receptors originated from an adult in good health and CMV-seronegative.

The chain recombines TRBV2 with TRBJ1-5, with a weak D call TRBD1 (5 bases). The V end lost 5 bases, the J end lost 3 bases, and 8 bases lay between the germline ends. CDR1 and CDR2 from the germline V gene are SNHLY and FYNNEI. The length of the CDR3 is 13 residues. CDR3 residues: CASSLDINQPQHF. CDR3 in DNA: TGTGCCAGCAGTTTGGACATCAATCAGCCCCAGCATTTT.

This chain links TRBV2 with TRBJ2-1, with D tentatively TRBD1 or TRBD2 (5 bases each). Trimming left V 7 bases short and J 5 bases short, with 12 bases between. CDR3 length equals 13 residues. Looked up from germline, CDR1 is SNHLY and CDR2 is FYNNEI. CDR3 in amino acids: CASNGDVNNEQFF. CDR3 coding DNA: TGTGCCAGCAACGGGGACGTAAACAATGAGCAGTTCTTC.

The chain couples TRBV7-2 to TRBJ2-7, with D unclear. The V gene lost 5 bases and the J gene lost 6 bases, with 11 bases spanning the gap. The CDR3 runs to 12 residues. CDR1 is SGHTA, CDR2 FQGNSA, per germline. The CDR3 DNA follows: TGTGCCAGCAGCCAATACCCCCCCGAGCAGTACTTC. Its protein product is CASSQYPPEQYF.

The DNA of the CDR3 is TGCGCCAGCAGCTCCTCGGCGGCCTCTACTGGGGCCAACGTCCTGACTTTC. This translates into CASSSSAASTGANVLTF. The chain recombines TRBV5-1 with TRBJ2-6, with no clear D. The germline V gene encodes CDR1 SGHRS and CDR2 YFSETQ. This CDR3 spans 17 amino acids. The V end was cut by 3 bases, the J end by 2 bases, with 15 bases between.

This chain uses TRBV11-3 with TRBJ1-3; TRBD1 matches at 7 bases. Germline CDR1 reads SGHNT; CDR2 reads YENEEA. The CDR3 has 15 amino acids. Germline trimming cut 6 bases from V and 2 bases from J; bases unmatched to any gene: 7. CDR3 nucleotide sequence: TGTGCCAGCAGACTCCGACAGGGCACTGGAAACACCATATATTTT. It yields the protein CASRLRQGTGNTIYF.

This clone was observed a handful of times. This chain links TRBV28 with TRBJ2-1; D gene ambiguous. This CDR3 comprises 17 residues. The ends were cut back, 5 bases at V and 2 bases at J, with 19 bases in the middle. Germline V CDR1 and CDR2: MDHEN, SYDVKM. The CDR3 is CASSPHRKKRPYNEQFF. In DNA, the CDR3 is TGTGCCAGCAGTCCCCACCGGAAGAAAAGGCCCTACAATGAGCAGTTCTTC.

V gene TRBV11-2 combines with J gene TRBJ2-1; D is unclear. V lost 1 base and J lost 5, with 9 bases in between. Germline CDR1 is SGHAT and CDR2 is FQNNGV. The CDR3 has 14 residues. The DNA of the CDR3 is TGTGCCAGCAGCTTAGCGGGTGTAAACAATGAGCAGTTCTTC. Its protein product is CASSLAGVNNEQFF.

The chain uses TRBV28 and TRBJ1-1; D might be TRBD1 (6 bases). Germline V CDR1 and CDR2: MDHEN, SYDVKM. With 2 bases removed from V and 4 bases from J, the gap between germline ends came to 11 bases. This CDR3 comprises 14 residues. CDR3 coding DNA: TGTGCCAGCAGTTTAACAGGGTTGGCCACTGAAGCTTTCTTT. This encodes CASSLTGLATEAFF.

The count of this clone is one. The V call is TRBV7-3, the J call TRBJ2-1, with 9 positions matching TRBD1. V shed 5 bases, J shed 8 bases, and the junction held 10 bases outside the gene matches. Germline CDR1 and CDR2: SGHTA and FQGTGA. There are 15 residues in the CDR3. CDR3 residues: CASSLGTGKIHEQFF. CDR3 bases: TGTGCCAGCAGCCTCGGGACAGGGAAAATCCATGAGCAGTTCTTC.

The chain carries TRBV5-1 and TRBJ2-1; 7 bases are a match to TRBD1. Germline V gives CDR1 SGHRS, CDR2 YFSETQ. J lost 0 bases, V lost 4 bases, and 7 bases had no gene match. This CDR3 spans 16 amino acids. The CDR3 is CASSLGGHSSYNEQFF. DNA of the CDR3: TGCGCCAGCAGCCTAGGGGGCCACAGCTCCTACAATGAGCAGTTCTTC.

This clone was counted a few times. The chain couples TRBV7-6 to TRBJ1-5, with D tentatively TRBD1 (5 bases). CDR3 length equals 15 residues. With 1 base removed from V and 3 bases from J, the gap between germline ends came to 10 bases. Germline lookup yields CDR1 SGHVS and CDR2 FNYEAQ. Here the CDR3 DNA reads TGTGCCAGCAGCTTAGGTGGGGGGAACAATCAGCCCCAGCATTTT. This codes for CASSLGGGNNQPQHF. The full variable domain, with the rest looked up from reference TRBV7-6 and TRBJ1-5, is GAGVSQSPRYKVTKRGQDVALRCDPISGHVSLYWYRQALGQGPEFLTYFNYEAQQDKSGLPNDRFSAERPEGSISTLTIQRTEQRDSAMYRCASSLGGGNNQPQHFGDGTRLSIL.

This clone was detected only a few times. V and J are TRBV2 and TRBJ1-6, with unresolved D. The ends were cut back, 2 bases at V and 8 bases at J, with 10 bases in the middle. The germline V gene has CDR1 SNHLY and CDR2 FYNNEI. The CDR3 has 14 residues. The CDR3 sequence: CASSERVVYSPLHF. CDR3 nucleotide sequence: TGTGCCAGCAGTGAACGGGTGGTATATTCACCCCTCCACTTT.

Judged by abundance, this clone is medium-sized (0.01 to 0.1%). The CDR3 coding sequence is TGTGCCAGCAGTTTCAGCGGGGTCGCCGGGGAGCTGTTTTTT. This sequence encodes CASSFSGVAGELFF. The chain is built from TRBV27 and TRBJ2-2, with TRBD2 matching over 7 bases. Germline V lookup: CDR1 MNHEY, CDR2 SMNVEV (reference sequence). Trimming took 3 bases from V and 6 from J; bases not matched to a gene: 4. The CDR3 runs to 14 residues.

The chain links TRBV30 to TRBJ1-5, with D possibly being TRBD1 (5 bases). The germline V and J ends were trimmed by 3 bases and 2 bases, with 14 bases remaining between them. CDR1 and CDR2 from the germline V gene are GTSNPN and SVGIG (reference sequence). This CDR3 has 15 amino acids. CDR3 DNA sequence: TGTGCCTGGAGCAAACAGGAGAGTGGCAATCAGCCCCAGCATTTT. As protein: CAWSKQESGNQPQHF. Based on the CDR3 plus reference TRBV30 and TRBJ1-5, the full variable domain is SQTIHQWPATLVQPVGSPLSLECTVEGTSNPNLYWYRQAAGRGLQLLFYSVGIGQISSEVPQNLSASRPQDRQFILSSKKLLLSDSGFYLCAWSKQESGNQPQHFGDGTRLSIL.

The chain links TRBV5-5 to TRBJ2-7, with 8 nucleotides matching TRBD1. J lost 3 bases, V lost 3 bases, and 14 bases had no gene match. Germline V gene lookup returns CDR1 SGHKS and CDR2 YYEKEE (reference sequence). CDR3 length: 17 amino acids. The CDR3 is CASSSYIVTGAFYEQYF. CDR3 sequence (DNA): TGTGCCAGCAGCTCGTATATCGTGACAGGGGCTTTCTACGAGCAGTACTTC. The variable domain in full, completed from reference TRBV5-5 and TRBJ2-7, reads DAGVTQSPTHLIKTRGQQVTLRCSPISGHKSVSWYQQVLGQGPQFIFQYYEKEERGRGNFPDRFSARQFPNYSSELNVNALLLGDSALYLCASSSYIVTGAFYEQYFGPGTRLTVT.

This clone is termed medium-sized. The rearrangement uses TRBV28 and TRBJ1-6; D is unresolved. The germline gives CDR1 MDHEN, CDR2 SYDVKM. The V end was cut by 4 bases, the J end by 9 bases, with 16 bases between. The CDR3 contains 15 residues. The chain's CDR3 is CASSSVGIRTSPLHF. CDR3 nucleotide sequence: TGTGCCAGCAGTTCGGTTGGGATCCGGACTTCACCCCTCCACTTT.

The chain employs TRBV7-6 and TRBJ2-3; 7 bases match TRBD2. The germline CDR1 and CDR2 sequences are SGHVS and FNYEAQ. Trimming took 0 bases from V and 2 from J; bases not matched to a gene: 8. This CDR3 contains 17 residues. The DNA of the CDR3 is TGTGCCAGCAGCTTAGCGACGGGGCGGGAGCCCACAGATACGCAGTATTTT. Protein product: CASSLATGREPTDTQYF.

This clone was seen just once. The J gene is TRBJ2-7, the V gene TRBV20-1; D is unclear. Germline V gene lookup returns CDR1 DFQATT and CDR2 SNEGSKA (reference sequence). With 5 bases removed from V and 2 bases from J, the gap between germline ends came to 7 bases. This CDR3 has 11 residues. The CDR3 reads CSAPDAYEQYF. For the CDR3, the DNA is TGCAGTGCTCCCGACGCCTACGAGCAGTACTTC.

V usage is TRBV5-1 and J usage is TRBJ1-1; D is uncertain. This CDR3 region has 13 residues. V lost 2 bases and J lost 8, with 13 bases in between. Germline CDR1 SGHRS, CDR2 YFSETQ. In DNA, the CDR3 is TGCGCCAGCAGCTTTGATTTGGACGGGGAAGCTTTCTTT. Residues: CASSFDLDGEAFF.

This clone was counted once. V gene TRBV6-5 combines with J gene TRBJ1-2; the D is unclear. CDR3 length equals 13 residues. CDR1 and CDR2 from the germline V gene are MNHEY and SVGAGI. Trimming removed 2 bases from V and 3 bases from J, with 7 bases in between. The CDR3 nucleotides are TGTGCCAGCAGTTACACGGGATACTATGGCTACACCTTC. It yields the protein CASSYTGYYGYTF.

The chain's CDR3 is CASSLDPIYNEQFF. CDR3 nucleotides: TGCGCCAGCAGCTTAGACCCAATCTACAATGAGCAGTTCTTC. The V gene is TRBV5-1, the J gene TRBJ2-1; D remains ambiguous. This CDR3 has 14 amino acids. Trimming pared 2 bases from V and 3 bases from J, leaving 9 bases between. Germline-derived CDR1 and CDR2 are SGHRS and YFSETQ.

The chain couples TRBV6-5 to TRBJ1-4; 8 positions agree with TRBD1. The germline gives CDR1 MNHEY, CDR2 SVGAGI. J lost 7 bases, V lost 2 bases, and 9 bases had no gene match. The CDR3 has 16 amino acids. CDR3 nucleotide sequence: TGTGCCAGCAGTTACGCCCGACAGGGGCTGATTGAAAAACTGTTTTTT. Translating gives CASSYARQGLIEKLFF.

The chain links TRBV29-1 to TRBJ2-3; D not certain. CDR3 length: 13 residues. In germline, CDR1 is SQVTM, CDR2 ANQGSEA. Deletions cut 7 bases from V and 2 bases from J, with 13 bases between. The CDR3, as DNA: TGCAGCGGTGGTGGGCCTGACACAGATACGCAGTATTTT. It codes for CSGGGPDTDTQYF.

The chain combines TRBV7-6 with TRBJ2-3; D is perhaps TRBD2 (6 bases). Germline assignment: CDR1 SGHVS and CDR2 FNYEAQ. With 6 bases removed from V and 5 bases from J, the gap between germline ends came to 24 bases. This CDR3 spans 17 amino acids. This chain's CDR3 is CASSKSFGGRGLDTQYF. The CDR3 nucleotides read TGTGCCAGCAGTAAATCCTTCGGGGGAAGAGGTTTAGATACGCAGTATTTT.

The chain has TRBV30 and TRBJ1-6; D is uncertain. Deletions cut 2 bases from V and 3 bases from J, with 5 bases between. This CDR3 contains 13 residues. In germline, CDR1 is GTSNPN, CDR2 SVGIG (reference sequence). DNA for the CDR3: TGTGCCTGGAGTTGGCACTATAATTCACCCCTCCACTTT. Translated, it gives CAWSWHYNSPLHF.

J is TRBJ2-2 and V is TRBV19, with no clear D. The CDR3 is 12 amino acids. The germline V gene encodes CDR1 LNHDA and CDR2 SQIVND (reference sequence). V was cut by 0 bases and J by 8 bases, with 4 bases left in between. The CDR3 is CASSIDLGELFF. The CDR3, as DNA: TGTGCCAGTAGTATAGATTTAGGGGAGCTGTTTTTT.

CDR3 sequence: CASSLADTIYF. The CDR3 DNA is TGTGCCAGCAGCTTAGCGGACACCATATATTTT. The chain links TRBV7-2 to TRBJ1-3; no firm D call. Germline CDR1 reads SGHTA; CDR2 reads FQGNSA. There are 11 residues in the CDR3. V was cut by 0 bases and J by 8 bases, with 2 bases left in between.

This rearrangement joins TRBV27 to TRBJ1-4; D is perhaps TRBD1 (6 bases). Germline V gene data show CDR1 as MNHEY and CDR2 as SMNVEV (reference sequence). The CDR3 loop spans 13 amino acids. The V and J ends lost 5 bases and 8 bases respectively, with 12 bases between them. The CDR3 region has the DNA TGTGCCAGCAGTCCCCGTGGGGGCGAAAAACTGTTTTTT. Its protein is CASSPRGGEKLFF.

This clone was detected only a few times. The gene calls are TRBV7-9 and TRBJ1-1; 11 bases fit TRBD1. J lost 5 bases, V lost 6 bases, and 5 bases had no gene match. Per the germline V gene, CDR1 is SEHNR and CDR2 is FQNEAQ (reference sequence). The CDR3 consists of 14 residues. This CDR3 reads CASRPGQGETEAFF. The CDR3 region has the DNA TGTGCCAGCAGACCGGGACAGGGGGAGACTGAAGCTTTCTTT.